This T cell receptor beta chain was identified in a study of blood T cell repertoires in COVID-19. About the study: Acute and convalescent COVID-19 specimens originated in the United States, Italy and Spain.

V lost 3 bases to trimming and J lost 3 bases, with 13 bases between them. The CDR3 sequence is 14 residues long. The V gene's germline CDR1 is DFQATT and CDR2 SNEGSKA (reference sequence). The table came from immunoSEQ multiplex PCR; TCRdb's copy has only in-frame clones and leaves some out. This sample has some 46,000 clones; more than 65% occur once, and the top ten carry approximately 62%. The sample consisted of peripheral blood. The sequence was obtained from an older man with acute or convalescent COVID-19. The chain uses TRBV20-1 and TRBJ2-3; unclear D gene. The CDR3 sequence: CSASTSQATDTQYF. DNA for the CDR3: TGCAGTGCTAGTACCTCCCAGGCAACAGATACGCAGTATTTT.